The T cell receptor (beta chain) under discussion was sequenced for a study of cytomegalovirus exposure and HLA in healthy donors. Remarks on this clone: Its antigen is undetermined.

J gave up 2 bases and V 7 bases, and 4 bases lay outside the gene matches. The CDR3 runs to 15 residues. Germline CDR1 is MNHNS and CDR2 is SASEGT. With 60 Vbeta and 13 Jbeta primers, the PCR was carried out. TCRdb's copy holds only in-frame clones and misses some; the assay was immunoSEQ multiplex PCR. Seen in this sample are 130,000 to 150,000 clones; the ten most common clones hold 0.9% to 1%. Study-level points and caveats: One later analysis reportedly identified an Asian-associated ancestry cluster that showed fewer N-insertions than the roughly 600-donor mean. 164 TCR beta chains were listed as cytomegalovirus-associated.

The source is a male donor in good health and CMV-seronegative. Sequenced: PBMCs. The J gene is TRBJ2-1, the V gene TRBV6-1; 11 nucleotides agree with TRBD2. The CDR3 region has the DNA TGTGCCAGCACCCTGACTAGCGGGACCTACAATGAGCAGTTCTTC. Residues: CASTLTSGTYNEQFF.